The 27 T cell receptor beta chains reported below all come from one sample, sequenced in a study of blood T cell repertoires in COVID-19. This table comes from immunoSEQ multiplex PCR, and its TCRdb copy is limited to in-frame clones, with some not included. The sample comprises 68,000 or so clones, 88% of which are singletons, and over 5% rests with the top ten. The sequencing sample was made of peripheral blood. These receptors were collected from a woman aged 70-85 years with acute or convalescent COVID-19.

The chain has TRBV6-5 and TRBJ1-2; 7 nucleotides agree with TRBD1. Germline V CDR1 and CDR2: MNHEY, SVGAGI. This CDR3 spans 14 amino acids. V lost 10 bases to trimming and J lost 5 bases; unmatched junction nucleotides: 13. This CDR3 reads CATHEGGEVYGYTF. The CDR3 bases are TGTGCCACACACGAAGGGGGCGAAGTTTATGGCTACACCTTC.

The V and J genes are TRBV7-3 and TRBJ1-2; TRBD1 agrees at 8 bases. CDR3 size: 13 residues. Germline V lookup: CDR1 SGHTA, CDR2 FQGTGA. J lost 3 bases, V lost 5 bases, and 2 bases had no gene match. CDR3 sequence reads: CASSPTGDYGYTF. The CDR3 coding sequence is TGTGCCAGCAGCCCGACAGGGGACTATGGCTACACCTTC.

This clone showed up just once. The CDR3 bases are TGTGCCAGCAGCTTAAGGGGAGACGAGGGAATTCAGTACTTC. It translates to CASSLRGDEGIQYF. This chain joins TRBV7-3 and TRBJ2-4, with D possibly TRBD2 on 5 matching bases. The V gene's germline CDR1 is SGHTA and CDR2 FQGTGA. The CDR3 covers 14 residues. Trimming stripped 1 base from V and 10 bases from J, with 14 bases between.

The chain joins TRBV18 to TRBJ1-1, with D hard to call. Trimming took 3 bases from V and 1 from J, leaving 9 bases between them. The CDR3 has 14 residues. CDR1 KGHSH and CDR2 LQKENI come from the germline V gene. DNA of the CDR3: TGTGCCAGCTCACCGAGCGTCCCGAACACTGAAGCTTTCTTT. It codes for CASSPSVPNTEAFF. The whole variable domain, remainder taken from reference TRBV18 and TRBJ1-1, is NAGVMQNPRHLVRRRGQEARLRCSPMKGHSHVYWYRQLPEEGLKFMVYLQKENIIDESGMPKERFSAEFPKEGPSILRIQQVVRGDSAAYFCASSPSVPNTEAFFGQGTRLTVV.

This clone showed up just once. The CDR3, as DNA: TGTGCCACCAGCAGAGTTGGGGCCCCAGGGAACACTGAAGCTTTCTTT. As protein: CATSRVGAPGNTEAFF. The gene calls are TRBV15 and TRBJ1-1, with a weak D call TRBD1 (5 bases). Germline V gene data show CDR1 as LNHNV and CDR2 as YYDKDF (reference sequence). The length of the CDR3 is 16 residues. V lost 1 base and J lost 1, with 13 bases in between.

V usage is TRBV7-3 and J usage is TRBJ2-2, with D hard to call. V lost 5 bases and J 6 bases, leaving 13 bases between the germline ends. From germline, CDR1 is SGHTA and CDR2 FQGTGA. The CDR3 sequence is 14 residues long. The CDR3, as DNA: TGTGCCAGCAGCCTCGGAGAGGCACCCGGGGAGCTGTTTTTT. Amino acids: CASSLGEAPGELFF.

The chain is built from TRBV7-3 and TRBJ2-7, with TRBD2 as a possible D gene (6 bases). This CDR3 region has 15 residues. Deletions cut 1 base from V and 0 bases from J, with 10 bases between. CDR1 SGHTA and CDR2 FQGTGA come from the germline V gene. This CDR3 reads CASSLRGGTSYEQYF. Written as DNA, the CDR3 is TGTGCCAGCAGCTTAAGGGGCGGGACCTCCTACGAGCAGTACTTC.

The rearrangement joins TRBV6-5 to TRBJ2-2; unclear D gene. Trimming removed 6 bases from V and 2 bases from J, with 10 bases in between. In germline, CDR1 is MNHEY, CDR2 SVGAGI. The CDR3 totals 14 residues. CDR3 coding DNA: TGTGCCAGCAGGTGGCAGGATAACACCGGGGAGCTGTTTTTT. This gives the protein CASRWQDNTGELFF.

The chain couples TRBV27 to TRBJ2-1, with 8 bases matching TRBD2. The length of the CDR3 is 14 residues. The V segment lost 3 bases and the J segment 10 bases; nucleotides outside the gene matches: 8. From germline, CDR1 is MNHEY and CDR2 SMNVEV (reference sequence). The CDR3 loop is CASSLASGSGEQFF. The DNA for the CDR3 is TGTGCCAGCAGTTTGGCCAGCGGGAGCGGCGAGCAGTTCTTC.

The rearrangement uses TRBV5-1 and TRBJ2-3, with 7 bases fitting TRBD2. This CDR3 contains 16 residues. J lost 1 base, V lost 2 bases, and 7 bases had no gene match. In germline, CDR1 is SGHRS, CDR2 YFSETQ. The CDR3 region is CASSLSGEGRTDTQYF. The DNA for the CDR3 is TGCGCCAGCAGCTTAAGTGGGGAGGGTCGCACAGATACGCAGTATTTT. Drawing the rest from reference TRBV5-1 and TRBJ2-3, the complete variable domain is KAGVTQTPRYLIKTRGQQVTLSCSPISGHRSVSWYQQTPGQGLQFLFEYFSETQRNKGNFPGRFSGRQFSNSRSEMNVSTLELGDSALYLCASSLSGEGRTDTQYFGPGTRLTVL.

This chain links TRBV5-8 with TRBJ1-5, with 7 bases aligning to TRBD1. This CDR3 region has 15 residues. CDR1 is SGHTS and CDR2 is YDEGEE in the germline V gene. V lost 0 bases, J lost 9 bases, and 9 bases stayed unmatched. The DNA of the CDR3 is TGTGCCAGCAGCTTGGATACAGGGGCGCCATGGCCCCAGCATTTT. Protein: CASSLDTGAPWPQHF.

The chain joins TRBV6-5 to TRBJ2-1; no reliable D call. The CDR3 is made up of 14 amino acids. Trimming stripped 2 bases from V and 10 bases from J, with 15 bases between. Germline V lookup: CDR1 MNHEY, CDR2 SVGAGI. The CDR3 reads CASSYEPTLTEQFF. The CDR3 nucleotides are TGTGCCAGCAGTTACGAACCCACATTAACAGAGCAGTTCTTC.

The chain recombines TRBV4-2 with TRBJ1-2; D unclear. The CDR3 loop spans 15 amino acids. Per germline, CDR1 LGHNA and CDR2 YNFKEQ. The V end lost 1 base, the J end lost 3 bases, and 12 bases lay between the germline ends. The CDR3 spells CASSQVAEEDYGYTF. As DNA, the CDR3 is TGTGCCAGCAGCCAAGTCGCAGAGGAGGACTATGGCTACACCTTC.

The J gene is TRBJ1-2, the V gene TRBV18; D perhaps matches TRBD1 (5 bases). The CDR3 length is 15 residues. The V gene's germline CDR1 is KGHSH and CDR2 LQKENI. Trimming took 3 bases from V and 0 from J, leaving 11 bases between them. The CDR3 is CASSPLTEANYGYTF. In DNA form, the CDR3 reads TGTGCCAGCTCACCTTTGACAGAAGCTAACTATGGCTACACCTTC. The full variable domain, with the rest looked up from reference TRBV18 and TRBJ1-2, is NAGVMQNPRHLVRRRGQEARLRCSPMKGHSHVYWYRQLPEEGLKFMVYLQKENIIDESGMPKERFSAEFPKEGPSILRIQQVVRGDSAAYFCASSPLTEANYGYTFGSGTRLTVV.

The V gene is TRBV6-2 or TRBV6-3, the J gene TRBJ2-1, with 7 bases fitting TRBD2. V shed 2 bases and J 0 bases; nucleotides not matched to a gene: 1. Germline CDR1 and CDR2: MNHEY and SVGEGT. The CDR3 is 15 amino acids. The chain's CDR3 is CASSYERGSYNEQFF. CDR3 bases: TGTGCCAGCAGTTACGAGCGGGGCTCCTACAATGAGCAGTTCTTC.

The rearrangement uses TRBV9 and TRBJ1-3, with D uncertain. This CDR3 spans 13 amino acids. V dropped 2 bases and J dropped 4 bases, with 7 bases sitting between them. Looked up from germline, CDR1 is SGDLS and CDR2 is YYNGEE. The DNA for the CDR3 is TGTGCCAGCAGCGTGGGAGAAGGAAACACCATATATTTT. Amino acid sequence: CASSVGEGNTIYF. Together with reference TRBV9 and TRBJ1-3, the CDR3 gives the full variable domain: DSGVTQTPKHLITATGQRVTLRCSPRSGDLSVYWYQQSLDQGLQFLIQYYNGEERAKGNILERFSAQQFPDLHSELNLSSLELGDSALYFCASSVGEGNTIYFGEGSWLTVV.

This CDR3 reads CASSLGQGKYGYTF. The CDR3 region has the DNA TGTGCCAGCTCACTGGGACAGGGCAAATATGGCTACACCTTC. The J gene is TRBJ1-2, the V gene TRBV18; 9 bases map to TRBD1. V shed 4 bases, J shed 5 bases, and the junction held 5 bases outside the gene matches. CDR3 length equals 14 residues. CDR1 and CDR2 (germline): KGHSH, LQKENI. Full variable domain (remainder filled in from reference TRBV18 and TRBJ1-2): NAGVMQNPRHLVRRRGQEARLRCSPMKGHSHVYWYRQLPEEGLKFMVYLQKENIIDESGMPKERFSAEFPKEGPSILRIQQVVRGDSAAYFCASSLGQGKYGYTFGSGTRLTVV.

The chain couples TRBV28 to TRBJ2-4; 9 nucleotides agree with TRBD1. The V gene end was trimmed by 2 bases and the J gene end by 7 bases; junction bases not matched to a gene: 3. The length of the CDR3 is 14 residues. Germline assignment: CDR1 MDHEN and CDR2 SYDVKM. CDR3 in DNA: TGTGCCAGCAGTTTAAGGGGGACAGGGAACATTCAGTACTTC. This codes for CASSLRGTGNIQYF.

The gene calls are TRBV11-2 and TRBJ2-3, with D possibly matching TRBD2 (5 bases). This CDR3 comprises 13 residues. Trimming left V 5 bases short and J 4 bases short, with 10 bases between. Germline V gene data show CDR1 as SGHAT and CDR2 as FQNNGV. The CDR3 region is CASSRGPPDTQYF. As DNA, the CDR3 is TGTGCCAGCAGCCGGGGTCCCCCAGATACGCAGTATTTT.

This rearrangement joins TRBV5-4 to TRBJ2-1, with 13 bases fitting TRBD2. V was pared by 5 bases and J by 10 bases, with 3 bases of the junction left unmatched. The CDR3 is made up of 13 amino acids. CDR1 is SGHNT, CDR2 YYREEE, per germline (reference sequence). The CDR3 region has the DNA TGTGCCAGCAGACTAGCGGGAGGGGGAGAGCAGTTCTTC. It translates to CASRLAGGGEQFF.

This chain uses TRBV11-3 with TRBJ2-3; tentatively, D is TRBD2 (5 bases). The CDR3 has 14 amino acids. Trimming cost V 5 bases and J 2 bases, with 11 bases left between them. CDR1 SGHNT and CDR2 YENEEA come from the germline V gene. The CDR3 bases are TGTGCCAGCAGCCCAGGAGGCGCCACAGATACGCAGTATTTT. Its protein product is CASSPGGATDTQYF.

The chain is built from TRBV5-1 and TRBJ1-1; D is unclear. Per germline, CDR1 SGHRS and CDR2 YFSETQ. Trimming left V 0 bases short and J 3 bases short, with 12 bases between. The CDR3 is made up of 15 amino acids. The CDR3: CASSLEGGMYTEAFF. The DNA of the CDR3 is TGCGCCAGCAGCTTGGAAGGAGGGATGTACACTGAAGCTTTCTTT. The full variable domain, its missing parts supplied by reference TRBV5-1 and TRBJ1-1, is KAGVTQTPRYLIKTRGQQVTLSCSPISGHRSVSWYQQTPGQGLQFLFEYFSETQRNKGNFPGRFSGRQFSNSRSEMNVSTLELGDSALYLCASSLEGGMYTEAFFGQGTRLTVV.

The chain is built from TRBV4-1 and TRBJ2-2, with TRBD2 matching 9 bases. V shed 5 bases and J 9 bases; nucleotides not matched to a gene: 7. The CDR3 is made up of 14 amino acids. Germline CDR1 MGHRA, CDR2 YSYEKL. This CDR3 reads CASSTRLAERELFF. CDR3 coding DNA: TGCGCCAGCAGCACCCGACTAGCGGAAAGGGAGCTGTTTTTT.

The chain recombines TRBV19 with TRBJ1-5, with 8 nucleotides matching TRBD1. CDR3 length: 16 amino acids. From germline, CDR1 is LNHDA and CDR2 SQIVND (reference sequence). V trimming: 4 bases; J trimming: 1 base; junction bases outside the gene matches: 6. CDR3 amino acids: CASSTGQGGSNQPQHF. Written as DNA, the CDR3 is TGTGCCAGTAGTACTGGACAGGGCGGGAGCAATCAGCCCCAGCATTTT.

The chain couples TRBV6-2 or TRBV6-3 to TRBJ2-2; 7 bases align to TRBD1. Per germline, CDR1 MNHEY and CDR2 SVGEGT. The V segment lost 0 bases and the J segment 1 base; nucleotides outside the gene matches: 5. The CDR3 has 17 residues. The CDR3 DNA reads as TGTGCCAGCAGTTACTCGCGGACAGGCCAGAACACCGGGGAGCTGTTTTTT. It yields the protein CASSYSRTGQNTGELFF.

A single count supports this clone. The chain uses TRBV6-2 or TRBV6-3 and TRBJ1-1; 10 bases agree with TRBD1. The CDR3 runs to 15 residues. V was pared by 5 bases and J by 0 bases, with 3 bases of the junction left unmatched. Per the germline V gene, CDR1 is MNHEY and CDR2 is SVGEGT. CDR3 nucleotide sequence: TGTGCCAGCAGTCGGGACAGGGGTTTGAACACTGAAGCTTTCTTT. It specifies CASSRDRGLNTEAFF.

This chain connects TRBV5-1 to TRBJ1-1, with D maybe TRBD1 (5 bases). Deletions cut 4 bases from V and 1 base from J, with 17 bases between. This CDR3 is 16 amino acids long. Germline CDR1 SGHRS, CDR2 YFSETQ. The CDR3 region is CASSPNSLDRNTEAFF. CDR3 in DNA: TGCGCCAGCAGCCCTAATTCTCTAGACAGGAACACTGAAGCTTTCTTT.